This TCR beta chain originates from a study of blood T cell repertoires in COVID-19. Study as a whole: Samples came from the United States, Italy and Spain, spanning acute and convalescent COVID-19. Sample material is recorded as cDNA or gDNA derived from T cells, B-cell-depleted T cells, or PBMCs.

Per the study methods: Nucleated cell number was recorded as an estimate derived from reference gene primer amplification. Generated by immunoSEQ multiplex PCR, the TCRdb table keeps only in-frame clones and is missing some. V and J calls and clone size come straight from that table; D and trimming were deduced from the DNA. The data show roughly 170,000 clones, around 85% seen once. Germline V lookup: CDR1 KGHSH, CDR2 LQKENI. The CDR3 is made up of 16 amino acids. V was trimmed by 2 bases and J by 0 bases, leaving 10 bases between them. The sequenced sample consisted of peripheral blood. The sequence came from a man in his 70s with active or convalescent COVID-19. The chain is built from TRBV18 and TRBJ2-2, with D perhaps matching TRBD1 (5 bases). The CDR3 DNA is TGTGCCAGCTCACCAGGGCTCAGGGCGAACACCGGGGAGCTGTTTTTT. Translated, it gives CASSPGLRANTGELFF.